These 26 T cell receptor beta chains came from one sample sequenced in a study of OX40 agonist ivuxolimab in advanced cancers. Here immunoSEQ multiplex PCR was the method, and the copy in TCRdb shows in-frame clones only, minus some. The sample has roughly 41,000 clones, around 73% seen once. Sequencing used CD4+ or CD8+ T cells sorted from blood, obtained in a trial of the OX40 agonist ivuxolimab. The origin of the receptors is an adult with an advanced solid tumor such as melanoma, head and neck, liver or kidney cancer.

This clone was seen just once. The genes are TRBV2 and TRBJ2-3; D is perhaps TRBD1 (5 bases). The CDR3 consists of 11 residues. Germline V gene lookup returns CDR1 SNHLY and CDR2 FYNNEI. CDR3 in amino acids: CAIRVADTQYF. For the CDR3, the DNA is TGTGCGATCAGGGTAGCAGATACGCAGTATTTT. Full variable domain (rest looked up from reference TRBV2 and TRBJ2-3): EPEVTQTPSHQVTQMGQEVILRCVPISNHLYFYWYRQILGQKVEFLVSFYNNEISEKSEIFDDQFSVERPDGSNFTLKIRSTKLEDSAMYFCAIRVADTQYFGPGTRLTVL.

The chain couples TRBV18 to TRBJ1-5; maybe TRBD1 (5 bases). The length of the CDR3 is 15 residues. Germline V gene data show CDR1 as KGHSH and CDR2 as LQKENI. Between the trimmed V and J ends, which lost 5 bases and 2 bases, there was a span of 13 bases. Written as DNA, the CDR3 is TGTGCCAGCTCAGGGGCGCAGGGAGGCAATCAGCCCCAGCATTTT. Translation gives CASSGAQGGNQPQHF. Looking up the rest from reference TRBV18 and TRBJ1-5 gives the full variable domain: NAGVMQNPRHLVRRRGQEARLRCSPMKGHSHVYWYRQLPEEGLKFMVYLQKENIIDESGMPKERFSAEFPKEGPSILRIQQVVRGDSAAYFCASSGAQGGNQPQHFGDGTRLSIL.

This rearrangement joins TRBV6-6 to TRBJ1-2, with D tentatively TRBD1 (6 bases). Trimming pared 6 bases from V and 6 bases from J, leaving 17 bases between. This CDR3 spans 14 amino acids. The germline V gene encodes CDR1 MNHNY and CDR2 SVGAGI (reference sequence). The CDR3 reads CASRPLVGGHGYTF. The CDR3, as DNA: TGTGCCAGCAGGCCCCTCGTCGGGGGGCATGGCTACACCTTC.

V gene TRBV5-5 combines with J gene TRBJ2-5; 11 bases line up with TRBD1. The DNA end is more similar to TRBJ2-7, so the J call may be wrong. This CDR3 is built from 16 residues. The germline V gene has CDR1 SGHKS and CDR2 YYEKEE (reference sequence). The CDR3 loop is CASSLMGTGGSYEQYF. CDR3 nucleotides: TGTGCCAGCAGCTTGATGGGGACAGGGGGCTCCTACGAGCAGTACTTC.

This rearrangement joins TRBV7-9 to TRBJ2-1; D not resolved. In germline, CDR1 is SEHNR, CDR2 FQNEAQ (reference sequence). This CDR3 contains 11 residues. V gave up 4 bases and J gave up 6 bases, with 4 bases separating them. The CDR3 coding sequence is TGTGCCAGCAGCTCAGGCAATGAGCAGTTCTTC. Translating gives CASSSGNEQFF.

The chain employs TRBV2 and TRBJ1-2, with D possibly matching TRBD1 (5 bases). This CDR3 has 16 amino acids. Germline V CDR1 and CDR2: SNHLY, FYNNEI. V dropped 0 bases and J dropped 4 bases, with 15 bases sitting between them. The CDR3 sequence: CASSEALLEGAYGYTF. The CDR3 DNA reads as TGTGCCAGCAGTGAAGCGCTTTTGGAAGGGGCCTATGGCTACACCTTC.

This sequence joins TRBV5-4 and TRBJ2-1, with TRBD2 matching over 12 bases. CDR1 SGHNT and CDR2 YYREEE come from the germline V gene (reference sequence). Trimming at V came to 4 bases and at J to 5 bases, leaving 4 bases not matched to a gene. The CDR3 consists of 15 residues. The CDR3 nucleotides read TGTGCCAGCAGCCGACTAGCGGGAGTCAACAATGAGCAGTTCTTC. It codes for CASSRLAGVNNEQFF.

The chain couples TRBV14 to TRBJ2-5; D is undetermined. CDR1 is SGHDN, CDR2 FVKESK, per germline. CDR3 size: 12 residues. V shed 4 bases and J shed 0 bases, with 3 bases lying between them. CDR3 coding DNA: TGTGCCAGCAGCCGGTACCAAGAGACCCAGTACTTC. It codes for CASSRYQETQYF. Supplemented by reference TRBV14 and TRBJ2-5, the full variable domain reads EAGVTQFPSHSVIEKGQTVTLRCDPISGHDNLYWYRRVMGKEIKFLLHFVKESKQDESGMPNNRFLAERTGGTYSTLKVQPAELEDSGVYFCASSRYQETQYFGPGTRLLVL.

The chain uses TRBV7-8 and TRBJ2-1, with a tentative D call TRBD1 (6 bases). V lost 2 bases and J 8 bases, leaving 13 bases between the germline ends. Germline V gene lookup returns CDR1 SGHVS and CDR2 FQNEAQ. The CDR3 runs to 14 residues. CDR3 coding DNA: TGTGCCAGCAGCTTAATACCAGGGGCCGATGAGCAGTTCTTC. The encoded protein is CASSLIPGADEQFF. The whole variable domain, filled in from reference TRBV7-8 and TRBJ2-1, reads GAGVSQSPRYKVAKRGQDVALRCDPISGHVSLFWYQQALGQGPEFLTYFQNEAQLDKSGLPSDRFFAERPEGSVSTLKIQRTQQEDSAVYLCASSLIPGADEQFFGPGTRLTVL.

The chain carries TRBV6-5 and TRBJ2-5; TRBD1 agrees at 9 bases. The tail of the sequence fits TRBJ2-7 better, so the J call may be wrong. CDR3 length equals 15 residues. In germline, CDR1 is MNHEY, CDR2 SVGAGI. CDR3 coding DNA: TGTGCCAGCAGGGTTGCACAGGGGGCTAACTACGAGCAGTACTTC. Its protein is CASRVAQGANYEQYF.

V gene TRBV29-1 combines with J gene TRBJ2-7, with TRBD2 identical over 7 bases. The junction had 13 bases not matched to a gene; V was cut back by 6 bases and J by 2 bases. CDR3 length: 15 amino acids. CDR1 SQVTM and CDR2 ANQGSEA come from the germline V gene. This CDR3 is CSVGSGRDRTYEQYF. As DNA, the CDR3 is TGCAGCGTGGGGAGTGGGAGGGACCGAACCTACGAGCAGTACTTC.

This chain uses TRBV13 with TRBJ2-7; 9 bases match TRBD2. CDR1 PRHDT and CDR2 FYEKMQ come from the germline V gene (reference sequence). Trimming took 5 bases from V and 4 from J; bases not matched to a gene: 18. The CDR3 spans 18 residues. The CDR3 reads CASSPPTGFSGRRYEQYF. CDR3 nucleotides: TGTGCCAGCAGCCCCCCGACAGGGTTCAGCGGGAGGAGGTACGAGCAGTACTTC.

This clone occurred once. This chain joins TRBV11-3 and TRBJ2-3, with a weak D call TRBD2 (6 bases). The CDR3 extends over 13 amino acids. With 1 base removed from V and 5 bases from J, the gap between germline ends came to 7 bases. CDR1 and CDR2 (germline): SGHNT, YENEEA. CDR3 protein: CASSLVSGDTQYF. The CDR3 DNA reads TGTGCCAGCAGCTTAGTTAGCGGAGATACGCAGTATTTT.

The chain has TRBV7-9 and TRBJ2-7; 9 nucleotides agree with TRBD1. The CDR3 is 16 amino acids. The germline V gene encodes CDR1 SEHNR and CDR2 FQNEAQ (reference sequence). Trimming at V came to 6 bases and at J to 1 base, leaving 10 bases not matched to a gene. The CDR3 reads CASSLDRGPNSYEQYF. CDR3 DNA: TGTGCCAGCAGTCTGGACAGGGGCCCTAATTCCTACGAGCAGTACTTC.

The chain joins TRBV10-3 to TRBJ2-5, with TRBD1 as a possible D gene (6 bases). This CDR3 region has 15 residues. V was shortened by 4 bases and J by 5 bases, with 17 bases between the two germline ends. Looked up from germline, CDR1 is ENHRY and CDR2 is SYGVKD. The CDR3 protein is CAISGPGQSRETQYF. In nucleotides, the CDR3 is TGTGCCATCAGTGGACCGGGACAAAGTCGGGAGACCCAGTACTTC.

This chain links TRBV7-9 with TRBJ1-5; D call uncertain. Per the germline V gene, CDR1 is SEHNR and CDR2 is FQNEAQ (reference sequence). The CDR3 runs to 12 residues. With 1 base removed from V and 6 bases from J, the gap between germline ends came to 4 bases. The CDR3 reads CASSLGTQPQHF. CDR3 bases: TGTGCCAGCAGCTTAGGGACTCAGCCCCAGCATTTT.

This clone was picked up one time. The gene calls are TRBV30 and TRBJ1-3, with D tentatively TRBD1 (5 bases). Between the trimmed V and J ends, which lost 2 bases and 0 bases, there was a span of 11 bases. The CDR3 spans 15 residues. Germline V gene lookup returns CDR1 GTSNPN and CDR2 SVGIG (reference sequence). The CDR3 protein is CAWSPQGYSGNTIYF. The CDR3 nucleotides read TGTGCCTGGAGTCCGCAGGGTTACTCTGGAAACACCATATATTTT. The whole variable domain, remainder taken from reference TRBV30 and TRBJ1-3, is SQTIHQWPATLVQPVGSPLSLECTVEGTSNPNLYWYRQAAGRGLQLLFYSVGIGQISSEVPQNLSASRPQDRQFILSSKKLLLSDSGFYLCAWSPQGYSGNTIYFGEGSWLTVV.

This clone showed up just once. This chain links TRBV7-3 with TRBJ2-3, with D possibly called TRBD1 or TRBD2 (5 bases each). Trimming took off 4 bases at V and 3 bases at J, with 11 bases between the two ends. This CDR3 contains 14 residues. Germline V gives CDR1 SGHTA, CDR2 FQGTGA. Here the CDR3 DNA reads TGTGCCAGCAGCTCCATCGGGGCGACAGATACGCAGTATTTT. Translation gives CASSSIGATDTQYF.

The V call is TRBV7-2, the J call TRBJ1-5; D remains unclear. This CDR3 has 14 amino acids. The germline CDR1 and CDR2 sequences are SGHTA and FQGNSA. V was pared by 0 bases and J by 4 bases, with 7 bases between. The CDR3 sequence: CASSLAAGNQPQHF. In DNA, the CDR3 is TGTGCCAGCAGCTTAGCGGCGGGGAATCAGCCCCAGCATTTT.

V gene TRBV7-9 combines with J gene TRBJ2-3, with D hard to call. This CDR3 spans 13 amino acids. Germline assignment: CDR1 SEHNR and CDR2 FQNEAQ (reference sequence). V was cut by 5 bases and J by 0 bases, with 6 bases left in between. CDR3 residues: CASSEFSTDTQYF. The CDR3 bases are TGTGCCAGCAGCGAGTTTAGCACAGATACGCAGTATTTT. The entire variable domain, with the rest obtained from reference TRBV7-9 and TRBJ2-3, is as follows: DTGVSQNPRHKITKRGQNVTFRCDPISEHNRLYWYRQTLGQGPEFLTYFQNEAQLEKSRLLSDRFSAERPKGSFSTLEIQRTEQGDSAMYLCASSEFSTDTQYFGPGTRLTVL.

The rearrangement links TRBV6-6 to TRBJ1-5; weak D call: TRBD1 (6 bases). The ends were cut back, 5 bases at V and 4 bases at J, with 15 bases in the middle. The CDR3 is 15 residues long. Germline V CDR1 and CDR2: MNHNY, SVGAGI (reference sequence). The CDR3 nucleotides are TGTGCCAGCAGTCTCGACAGGAACAATAATCAGCCCCAGCATTTT. Encoded protein: CASSLDRNNNQPQHF.

The chain recombines TRBV7-6 with TRBJ2-1; 9 bases agree with TRBD2. The CDR3 runs to 14 residues. Trimming removed 3 bases from V and 14 bases from J; junction bases left unmatched: 11. Germline V gives CDR1 SGHVS, CDR2 FNYEAQ. The CDR3 sequence is CASSFGGVAGAKFF. The CDR3 nucleotides are TGTGCCAGCAGCTTTGGTGGGGTAGCGGGAGCTAAGTTCTTC.

V and J are TRBV5-5 and TRBJ2-3; the match to TRBD1 covers 12 bases. Trimming at V came to 0 bases and at J to 7 bases, leaving 9 bases not matched to a gene. The CDR3 is 17 residues long. Looked up from germline, CDR1 is SGHKS and CDR2 is YYEKEE (reference sequence). The CDR3 loop reads CASSLATGTGGAYTQYF. CDR3 bases: TGTGCCAGCAGCTTGGCCACCGGGACAGGGGGCGCATATACGCAGTATTTT.

The V call is TRBV14, the J call TRBJ2-5; a possible D gene is TRBD2 (7 bases). The CDR3 has 13 amino acids. Germline V gene sequence: CDR1 SGHDN, CDR2 FVKESK. The V end lost 6 bases, the J end lost 6 bases, and 14 bases lay between the germline ends. The DNA of the CDR3 is TGTGCCAGCAGATTGCGGGGGCGGAAGACCCAGTACTTC. Protein product: CASRLRGRKTQYF.

The chain joins TRBV5-6 to TRBJ1-2; D is unclear. The CDR3 loop spans 17 amino acids. Germline assignment: CDR1 SGHDT and CDR2 YYEEEE. Deletions cut 4 bases from V and 7 bases from J, with 26 bases between. CDR3 nucleotide sequence: TGTGCCAGCAGCCCCGTTGCCCGCGGGCAGATACTTCCTGGCTACACCTTC. Translated: CASSPVARGQILPGYTF.

The chain links TRBV7-3 to TRBJ2-7, with D perhaps being TRBD1 or TRBD2 (5 bases each). V shed 5 bases and J shed 5 bases, with 19 bases lying between them. Germline CDR1 reads SGHTA; CDR2 reads FQGTGA. The CDR3 covers 15 residues. The CDR3 sequence is CASSESRDGVHEQYF. CDR3 nucleotides: TGTGCCAGCAGCGAGTCACGGGACGGGGTCCACGAGCAGTACTTC. The whole variable domain, filled in from reference TRBV7-3 and TRBJ2-7, reads GAGVSQTPSNKVTEKGKYVELRCDPISGHTALYWYRQSLGQGPEFLIYFQGTGAADDSGLPNDRFFAVRPEGSVSTLKIQRTERGDSAVYLCASSESRDGVHEQYFGPGTRLTVT.